A single sample is the source of the 14 T cell receptor beta chains below, sequenced in a study of vaccination and CD4 T cells after COVID-19. No antigen has been assigned to these receptors. Sequenced with the Oncomine TCR Beta short-read assay was DNA taken from cultured CD4+ T cells. Each CDR3 protein is one row after TCRdb ran MiXCR on the PCR reads. The profile shows approximately 10,000 distinct CDR3 sequences, 55% to 75% of them singletons. Stated treatment: 10-day PBMC culture with coronavirus spike peptide pools or control peptides (ViraFEST assay). Material: CD4+ T cells from blood, cultured in vitro. These TCRs come from a human donor who had recovered from COVID-19.

V usage is TRBV6-2 or TRBV6-3 and J usage is TRBJ2-3; 14 bases align to TRBD2. Trimming removed 2 bases from V and 3 bases from J; junction bases left unmatched: 10. The length of the CDR3 is 19 residues. Looked up from germline, CDR1 is MNHEY and CDR2 is SVGEGT. CDR3 in amino acids: CASSYQTSGRASLTDTQYF. The CDR3 DNA reads as TGTGCCAGCAGTTACCAGACTAGCGGGAGGGCCTCTTTGACAGATACGCAGTATTTT.

The chain links TRBV7-9 to TRBJ1-5; 7 bases agree with TRBD1. V lost 3 bases to trimming and J lost 7 bases; unmatched junction nucleotides: 3. This CDR3 region has 13 residues. Germline-derived CDR1 and CDR2 are SEHNR and FQNEAQ (reference sequence). CDR3 DNA sequence: TGTGCCAGCAGCTTGACAGGGCGGCAGCCCCAGCATTTT. It is translated as CASSLTGRQPQHF.

CDR3 in amino acids: CASSHVLEENNEQFF. The CDR3, as DNA: TGTGCCAGCTCCCACGTACTAGAGGAAAACAATGAGCAGTTCTTC. J is TRBJ2-1 and V is TRBV6-9; tentative D call: TRBD2 (5 bases). This CDR3 is built from 15 residues. Germline V gives CDR1 MNHGY, CDR2 SVAAGI. V was cut by 8 bases and J by 5 bases, with 19 bases left in between.

The V and J genes are TRBV4-2 and TRBJ1-2; 7 bases are a match to TRBD1. V lost 0 bases and J lost 4; bases outside the gene matches: 8. Germline CDR1 LGHNA, CDR2 YNFKEQ. The CDR3 is 16 residues long. This chain's CDR3 is CASSQEFGQGGYGYTF. CDR3 in DNA: TGTGCCAGCAGCCAAGAATTCGGCCAGGGGGGCTATGGCTACACCTTC.

This clonotype was counted a few times. The V and J genes are TRBV6-1 and TRBJ1-2, with D possibly TRBD1 on 5 matching bases. The CDR3 consists of 13 residues. Trimming stripped 4 bases from V and 4 bases from J, with 10 bases between. The germline V gene encodes CDR1 MNHNS and CDR2 SASEGT. The CDR3 reads CASSGTSLYGYTF. The CDR3 region has the DNA TGTGCCAGCAGTGGGACATCTCTCTATGGCTACACCTTC.

This clonotype was detected once. J is TRBJ2-1 and V is TRBV29-1, with D perhaps matching TRBD1 (6 bases). CDR1 SQVTM and CDR2 ANQGSEA come from the germline V gene. V was cut by 3 bases and J by 10 bases, with 13 bases left in between. The CDR3 loop spans 12 amino acids. This chain's CDR3 is CSVEAGEWEQFF. The CDR3 nucleotides are TGCAGCGTTGAGGCAGGGGAGTGGGAGCAGTTCTTC.

This clonotype was seen a handful of times. The V and J genes are TRBV20-1 and TRBJ1-1, with TRBD1 as a possible D gene (5 bases). V was shortened by 0 bases and J by 1 base, with 12 bases between the two germline ends. Germline CDR1 and CDR2: DFQATT and SNEGSKA (reference sequence). This CDR3 has 15 residues. This CDR3 reads CSARDQAGRNTEAFF. The CDR3 DNA follows: TGCAGTGCTAGAGATCAGGCAGGGAGGAACACTGAAGCTTTCTTT.

This chain connects TRBV20-1 to TRBJ2-3; D is uncertain. Germline V gene data show CDR1 as DFQATT and CDR2 as SNEGSKA (reference sequence). V lost 7 bases and J 4 bases, leaving 6 bases between the germline ends. This CDR3 has 10 residues. In nucleotides, the CDR3 is TGCAGTGTAGGCGCAGATACGCAGTATTTT. Its translation: CSVGADTQYF.

The rearrangement links TRBV7-9 to TRBJ1-2, with a possible D match to TRBD1 (5 bases). With 3 bases removed from V and 4 bases from J, the gap between germline ends came to 12 bases. This CDR3 is 14 amino acids long. In germline, CDR1 is SEHNR, CDR2 FQNEAQ (reference sequence). CDR3 amino acids: CASSFSEGPYGYTF. The CDR3 DNA is TGTGCCAGCAGCTTCTCTGAGGGGCCCTATGGCTACACCTTC. The full variable domain, in which reference TRBV7-9 and TRBJ1-2 provide the parts outside the CDR3, is DTGVSQNPRHKITKRGQNVTFRCDPISEHNRLYWYRQTLGQGPEFLTYFQNEAQLEKSRLLSDRFSAERPKGSFSTLEIQRTEQGDSAMYLCASSFSEGPYGYTFGSGTRLTVV.

In its sample, this clonotype was seen a few times. This chain's CDR3 is CASSFRSVGATEAFF. CDR3 coding DNA: TGTGCCAGCAGCTTCCGGTCCGTTGGGGCCACTGAAGCTTTCTTT. V usage is TRBV7-9 and J usage is TRBJ1-1; a weak D match, TRBD1 (5 bases). From germline, CDR1 is SEHNR and CDR2 FQNEAQ (reference sequence). This CDR3 region has 15 residues. Between the trimmed V and J ends, which lost 3 bases and 4 bases, there was a span of 15 bases.

The V gene is TRBV4-2, the J gene TRBJ2-3; TRBD2 matches at 9 bases. The CDR3 has 17 amino acids. The ends lost 2 bases at V and 4 bases at J; junction bases unmatched: 10. Germline V gene data show CDR1 as LGHNA and CDR2 as YNFKEQ. The DNA of the CDR3 is TGTGCCAGCAGCCAATTAACCAGCGGGAGGTTGCCAGATACGCAGTATTTT. This encodes CASSQLTSGRLPDTQYF.

This clonotype turned up a few times. The chain recombines TRBV19 with TRBJ1-6; TRBD1 is a possible D gene (5 bases). Between the trimmed V and J ends, which lost 9 bases and 12 bases, there was a span of 18 bases. This CDR3 is built from 13 residues. Germline V CDR1 and CDR2: LNHDA, SQIVND (reference sequence). CDR3 in amino acids: CASTDSDRLPLHF. The CDR3, as DNA: TGTGCCAGCACTGACAGCGATCGGTTACCCCTCCACTTT.

The rearrangement uses TRBV12-3 or TRBV12-4 and TRBJ1-1, with a weak D call TRBD1 (6 bases). CDR3 size: 14 residues. Trimming removed 5 bases from V and 4 bases from J, with 14 bases in between. The CDR3 nucleotides read TGTGCCAGCAGTCGGGACATTTTGGGCACTGAAGCTTTCTTT. Protein sequence: CASSRDILGTEAFF.

Only a few counts were recorded for this clonotype. This chain connects TRBV24-1 to TRBJ2-3; D may match TRBD1 or TRBD2 (5 bases each). CDR3 length: 16 amino acids. Germline CDR1 and CDR2: KGHDR and SFDVKD. Trimming stripped 3 bases from V and 7 bases from J, with 19 bases between. In DNA form, the CDR3 reads TGTGCCACCAGTGATCACCTCCTCCGGGACGCAAATACGCAGTATTTT. Amino acids: CATSDHLLRDANTQYF.